These 8 T cell receptor beta chains originate from one sample sequenced in a study of blood T cell repertoires in COVID-19. Sequencing used immunoSEQ multiplex PCR; TCRdb keeps in-frame clones, though not all of them. Of 150,000 or so clones in the sample, around 84% were seen once. Sequencing was carried out using peripheral blood. These TCRs come from an older man with acute or convalescent COVID-19.

The rearrangement links TRBV5-1 to TRBJ1-6; 7 bases map to TRBD1. The junction had 5 bases not matched to a gene; V was cut back by 6 bases and J by 8 bases. Germline lookup yields CDR1 SGHRS and CDR2 YFSETQ. The CDR3 totals 13 residues. The CDR3 sequence is CASNDREDSPLHF. In DNA form, the CDR3 reads TGCGCCAGCAACGACAGGGAGGATTCACCCCTCCACTTT.

V is TRBV6-5 and J is TRBJ1-2; 7 nucleotides line up with TRBD1. V dropped 6 bases and J dropped 4; count of bases not matched to a gene: 11. The CDR3 contains 15 residues. From germline, CDR1 is MNHEY and CDR2 SVGAGI. This chain's CDR3 is CASRRPRQGGYGYTF. The CDR3 nucleotides read TGTGCCAGCAGGCGTCCTAGACAGGGCGGCTATGGCTACACCTTC.

The rearrangement joins TRBV30 to TRBJ2-3; no firm D call. Germline lookup yields CDR1 GTSNPN and CDR2 SVGIG (reference sequence). The CDR3 has 13 amino acids. V was cut by 0 bases and J by 4 bases, with 8 bases left in between. The CDR3 sequence: CAWSVLVADTQYF. Written as DNA, the CDR3 is TGTGCCTGGAGTGTACTTGTAGCAGATACGCAGTATTTT.

The J gene is TRBJ2-6, the V gene TRBV6-6, with 8 bases aligning to TRBD1. There are 17 residues in the CDR3. Losses at the gene ends were 5 bases for V and 1 base for J; bases not matched to a gene: 7. Germline-derived CDR1 and CDR2 are MNHNY and SVGAGI (reference sequence). The CDR3 DNA follows: TGTGCCAGCAGTCGGGACAGGAGGAATTCTGGGGCCAACGTCCTGACTTTC. It codes for CASSRDRRNSGANVLTF.

The chain joins TRBV28 to TRBJ1-6; D uncertain. The V gene's germline CDR1 is MDHEN and CDR2 SYDVKM. Between the trimmed V and J ends, which lost 3 bases and 10 bases, there was a span of 16 bases. The CDR3 extends over 15 amino acids. The CDR3 DNA is TGTGCCAGCAGTTTCGATCCACCAGGTTGGTCACCCCTCCACTTT. Its translation: CASSFDPPGWSPLHF.

The J gene is TRBJ1-2, the V gene TRBV27; no clear D. The CDR3 sequence is 16 residues long. The V gene's germline CDR1 is MNHEY and CDR2 SMNVEV (reference sequence). V lost 6 bases and J 4 bases, leaving 21 bases between the germline ends. In DNA form, the CDR3 reads TGTGCCAGCAGCCCTCATGGAGGGTCTCTATCCTATGGCTACACCTTC. Translation: CASSPHGGSLSYGYTF.

This clone was detected ten times or more. This chain joins TRBV27 and TRBJ1-1, with D tentatively TRBD1 (6 bases). Trimming removed 4 bases at V and 0 bases at J, with 9 bases between. There are 14 residues in the CDR3. Germline loops: CDR1 MNHEY, CDR2 SMNVEV (reference sequence). DNA of the CDR3: TGTGCCAGCAGTTGGGGACATTTGAACACTGAAGCTTTCTTT. It is translated as CASSWGHLNTEAFF.

This chain joins TRBV7-9 and TRBJ2-2; maybe TRBD1 (6 bases). V was shortened by 5 bases and J by 6 bases, with 19 bases between the two germline ends. Germline values: CDR1 SEHNR, CDR2 FQNEAQ (reference sequence). The CDR3 runs 16 residues. CDR3 coding DNA: TGTGCCAGCAGCCTGCTAGGACAGTCCCTCGCCGGGGAGCTGTTTTTT. The encoded protein is CASSLLGQSLAGELFF.